This T cell receptor beta chain appears in the sequencing data of a study of tumor-infiltrating lymphocytes in primary liver carcinoma. Study observations and caveats: Blood had a significantly lower top-250-clone fraction than tumors did (p = 0.039). Merely some 7-25% of top clones spanned all five tumor regions.

Unsorted bulk tissue, about 19-32 mg of it, served as the source for co-extraction of RNA and DNA. In the case of this clonotype: Its target is not known. At one end the junction does not follow the germline gene, possibly because of a read error.

The investigators made TCR beta cDNA from 400 to 550 ng total RNA, using a constant-region primer. The TCR beta library was amplified through three nested multiplex PCR rounds in a modified ARM-PCR procedure. A C-beta reverse primer and TRBV1-TRBV30 forward primers served in each of the first two PCR rounds, at about 10 cycles apiece. TCRdb independently ran MiXCR on the multiplex PCR reads; one entry per CDR3 protein. The sample has fewer than 110,000 distinct CDR3 sequences, approximately 70% seen once. The CDR3 has 13 amino acids. The germline V gene has CDR1 SGHAT and CDR2 FQNNGV. This clonotype originated in a woman aged 55-69 years with primary liver carcinoma and hepatitis B virus infection. The rearrangement uses TRBV11-2 and TRBJ1-2; no clear D. The sequenced sample was liver tumor tissue from sampling region 2. Regarding subset: tumor region T2, inferior pole. This CDR3 is CASSLQDSYDYTF. CDR3 bases: TGTGCCAGCAGCCTTCAGGATAGCTATGACTACACTTTC.